The clone carrying this TCR beta chain was observed a single time. The antigen remains undetermined. Data came from immunoSEQ multiplex PCR; TCRdb stores just in-frame clones and leaves some out. The sample holds about 65,000 clones, 75% to 85% seen once. Time point here: week 35, safety follow-up. Vaccination comprised doses that each held 300 ug of mutant IDH1 20-mer peptide, plus topical imiquimod. CDR1 and CDR2 from the germline V gene are SGHVS and FQNEAQ. V shed 5 bases and J shed 6 bases, with 8 bases lying between them. This CDR3 contains 12 residues. These data belong to a study of a mutant IDH1 vaccine in newly diagnosed glioma. For the study at large: Treated individuals were approximately 60% male and around 40% female, averaging approximately 40 years of age. Antecedent treatment encompassed radiotherapy, temozolomide, or their combination; the majority received both.

The source of this sequence is a man aged 40-55 years with glioma. Sample: PBMCs, taken from a glioma patient whose treatment included an IDH1 peptide vaccine. The genes are TRBV7-8 and TRBJ2-1, with D unresolved. CDR3: CASSPNSNEQFF. Here the CDR3 DNA reads TGTGCCAGCAGCCCAAACTCCAATGAGCAGTTCTTC.